This T cell receptor beta chain stems from a study of blood T cell repertoires in COVID-19. The germline V gene has CDR1 MGHRA and CDR2 YSYEKL. CDR3 length: 16 amino acids. V was shortened by 1 base and J by 2 bases, with 12 bases between the two germline ends. Here immunoSEQ multiplex PCR was the method, and the copy in TCRdb shows in-frame clones only, minus some. The sample carries approximately 200,000 clones, around nine tenths recorded once. This chain links TRBV4-1 with TRBJ2-1; D call uncertain. The receptor was derived from a young man with active or convalescent COVID-19. The specimen sequenced was peripheral blood. The CDR3 DNA follows: TGCGCCAGCAGCCAAGGAGGTAACCCAGCCTACAATGAGCAGTTCTTC. It specifies CASSQGGNPAYNEQFF.